The entry below describes one T cell receptor (beta chain). What it binds is unknown. Regarding treatment: oral pan-JAK inhibitor, 5-10 mg twice daily. This sample is drawn from a study of CD8+ T cells in alopecia areata. Study background: Tofacitinib ran 6 to 18 months, followed by 6 months off drug.

Isolated RNA was reverse transcribed into cDNA used as the sequencing template. TCRdb keeps only in-frame clones here, not all; method: immunoSEQ multiplex PCR. The data show about 200,000 clones, around two fifths seen once. V was trimmed by 0 bases and J by 0 bases, leaving 11 bases between them. The CDR3 has 16 residues. Germline CDR1 MNHEY, CDR2 SVGAGI. Study results and caveats: Scalp clonality decreased significantly with tofacitinib, and so did expanded CD8+ clones among the top 100. Uncertainty about whether baseline CD8+ expansion is linked to response remains, with one nonresponder.

This TCR derives from a human donor with alopecia areata. The chain combines TRBV6-5 with TRBJ1-1; D remains ambiguous. The specimen comprised CD4+ T cells sorted from blood, sampled around week 30, from a patient treated with tofacitinib. CDR3 in DNA: TGTGCCAGCAGTTACTCGATTTCTCCCCTGAACACTGAAGCTTTCTTT. This sequence encodes CASSYSISPLNTEAFF.